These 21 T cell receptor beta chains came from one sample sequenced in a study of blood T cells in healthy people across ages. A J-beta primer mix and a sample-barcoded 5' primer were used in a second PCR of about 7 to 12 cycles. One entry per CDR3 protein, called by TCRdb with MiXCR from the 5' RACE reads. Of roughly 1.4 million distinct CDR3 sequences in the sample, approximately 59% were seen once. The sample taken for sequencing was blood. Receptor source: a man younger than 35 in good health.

In DNA form, the CDR3 reads TGTGCCAGCACCCCAGGAGGAAACACCATATATTTT. This translates into CASTPGGNTIYF. This chain links TRBV12-3 or TRBV12-4 with TRBJ1-3; D is ambiguous. V lost 7 bases to trimming and J lost 4 bases, with 8 bases between them. CDR3 length: 12 amino acids.

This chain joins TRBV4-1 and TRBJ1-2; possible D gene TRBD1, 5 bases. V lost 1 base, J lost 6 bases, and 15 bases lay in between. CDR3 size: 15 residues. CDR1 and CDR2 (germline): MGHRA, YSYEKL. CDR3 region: CASSQAGGWGNGYTF. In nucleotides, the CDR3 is TGCGCCAGCAGCCAAGCGGGCGGATGGGGGAATGGCTACACCTTC.

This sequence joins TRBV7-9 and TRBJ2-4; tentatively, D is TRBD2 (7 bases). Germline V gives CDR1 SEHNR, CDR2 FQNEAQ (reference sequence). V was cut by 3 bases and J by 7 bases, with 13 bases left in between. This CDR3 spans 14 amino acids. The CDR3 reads CASSFIGGRNIQYF. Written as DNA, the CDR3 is TGTGCCAGCAGCTTCATCGGGGGGCGGAACATTCAGTACTTC.

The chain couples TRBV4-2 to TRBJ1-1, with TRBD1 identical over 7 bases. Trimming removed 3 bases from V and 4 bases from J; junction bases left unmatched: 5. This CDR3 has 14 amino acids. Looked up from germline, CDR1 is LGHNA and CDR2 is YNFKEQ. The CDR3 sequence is CASSQGDSSTEAFF. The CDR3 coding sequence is TGTGCCAGCAGCCAGGGGGACAGTAGCACTGAAGCTTTCTTT.

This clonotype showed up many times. DNA of the CDR3: TGTGCCAGCAGTGAATCTGGGGCCTCTAACTATGGCTACACCTTC. Protein product: CASSESGASNYGYTF. This rearrangement joins TRBV6-1 to TRBJ1-2; perhaps TRBD1 as D (5 bases). CDR1 is MNHNS, CDR2 SASEGT, per germline. The germline V and J ends were trimmed by 2 bases and 0 bases, with 10 bases remaining between them. There are 15 residues in the CDR3.

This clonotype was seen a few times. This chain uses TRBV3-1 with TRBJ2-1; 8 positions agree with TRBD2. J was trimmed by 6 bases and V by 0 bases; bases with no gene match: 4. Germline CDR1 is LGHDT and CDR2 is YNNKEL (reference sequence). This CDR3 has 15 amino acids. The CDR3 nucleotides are TGTGCCAGCAGCCAAGATGGCGGGGGGCCCAATGAGCAGTTCTTC. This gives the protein CASSQDGGGPNEQFF.

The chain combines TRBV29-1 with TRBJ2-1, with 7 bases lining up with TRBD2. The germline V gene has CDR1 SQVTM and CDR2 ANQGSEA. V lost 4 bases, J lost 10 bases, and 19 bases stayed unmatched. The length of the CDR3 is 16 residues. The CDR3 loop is CSVVNPRGRVANEQFF. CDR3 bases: TGCAGCGTTGTAAACCCCAGAGGGAGGGTTGCTAACGAGCAGTTCTTC.

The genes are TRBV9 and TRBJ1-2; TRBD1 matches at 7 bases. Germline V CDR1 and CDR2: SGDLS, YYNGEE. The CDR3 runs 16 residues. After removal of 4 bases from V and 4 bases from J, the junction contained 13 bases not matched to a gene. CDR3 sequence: CASSNLYGTASYGYTF. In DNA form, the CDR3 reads TGTGCCAGCAGCAACCTGTACGGGACAGCATCCTATGGCTACACCTTC.

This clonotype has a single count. CDR3 region: CAISGTGSTEAFF. The CDR3 region has the DNA TGTGCCATCAGTGGAACAGGGAGCACTGAAGCTTTCTTT. The chain joins TRBV10-3 to TRBJ1-1; tentative D call: TRBD1 (6 bases). Germline V gene lookup returns CDR1 ENHRY and CDR2 SYGVKD. The length of the CDR3 is 13 residues. The germline V and J ends were trimmed by 4 bases and 4 bases, with 10 bases remaining between them.

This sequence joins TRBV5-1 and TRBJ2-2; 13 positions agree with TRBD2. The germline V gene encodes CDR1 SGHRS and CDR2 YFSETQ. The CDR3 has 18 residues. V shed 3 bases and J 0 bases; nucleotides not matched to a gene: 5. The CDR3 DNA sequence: TGCGCCAGCAGCTGGAGACTAGCGGGGGGAACGAACACCGGGGAGCTGTTTTTT. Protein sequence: CASSWRLAGGTNTGELFF.

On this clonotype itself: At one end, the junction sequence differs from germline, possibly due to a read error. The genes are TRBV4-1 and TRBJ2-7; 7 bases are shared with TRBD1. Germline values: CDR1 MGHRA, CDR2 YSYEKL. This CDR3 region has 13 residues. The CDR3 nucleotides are TGCACCAGCAGCATACGACAGGGTGACGAGCAGTACTTC. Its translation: CTSSIRQGDEQYF.

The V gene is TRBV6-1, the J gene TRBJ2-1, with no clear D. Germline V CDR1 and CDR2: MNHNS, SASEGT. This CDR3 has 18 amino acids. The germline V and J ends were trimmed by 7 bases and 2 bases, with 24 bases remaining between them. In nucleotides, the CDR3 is TGTGCCAGCACCCCACGTAGGGCGAGAAGGAGCCCCTACAATGAGCAGTTCTTC. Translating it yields CASTPRRARRSPYNEQFF.

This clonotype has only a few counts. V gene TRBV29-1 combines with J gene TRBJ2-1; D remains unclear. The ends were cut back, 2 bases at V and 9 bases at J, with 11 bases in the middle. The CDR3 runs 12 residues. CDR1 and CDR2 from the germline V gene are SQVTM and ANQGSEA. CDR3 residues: CSVEKVVGEQFF. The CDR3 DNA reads TGCAGCGTTGAAAAGGTAGTCGGTGAGCAGTTCTTC.

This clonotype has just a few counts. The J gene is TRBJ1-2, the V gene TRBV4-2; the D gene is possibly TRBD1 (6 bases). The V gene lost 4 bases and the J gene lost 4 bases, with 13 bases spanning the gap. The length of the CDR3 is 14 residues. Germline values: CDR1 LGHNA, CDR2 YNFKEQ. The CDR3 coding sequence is TGTGCCAGCAGCCCAATCGAAGGGGGCTATGGCTACACCTTC. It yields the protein CASSPIEGGYGYTF.

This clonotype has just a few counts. The CDR3: CASSEMDGEKLFF. The CDR3 nucleotides are TGTGCCAGCAGTGAAATGGATGGGGAAAAACTGTTTTTT. The chain joins TRBV25-1 to TRBJ1-4, with D unclear. The V end lost 2 bases, the J end lost 8 bases, and 9 bases lay between the germline ends. This CDR3 contains 13 residues. CDR1 is MGHDK and CDR2 is SYGVNS in the germline V gene.

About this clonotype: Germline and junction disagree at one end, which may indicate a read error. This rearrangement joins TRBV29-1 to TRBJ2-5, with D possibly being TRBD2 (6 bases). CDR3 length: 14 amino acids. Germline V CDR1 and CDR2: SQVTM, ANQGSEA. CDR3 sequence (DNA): TGCGGCGTGTTTCTAGCGAGAAATCAAGAGACCCAGTACTTC. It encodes CGVFLARNQETQYF.

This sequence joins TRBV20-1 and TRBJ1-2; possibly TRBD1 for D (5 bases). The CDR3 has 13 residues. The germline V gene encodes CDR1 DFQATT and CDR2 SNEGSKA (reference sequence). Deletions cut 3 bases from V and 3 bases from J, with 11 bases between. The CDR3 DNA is TGCAGTGCTAGTCGGGTGGGGGACTATGGCTACACCTTC. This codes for CSASRVGDYGYTF.

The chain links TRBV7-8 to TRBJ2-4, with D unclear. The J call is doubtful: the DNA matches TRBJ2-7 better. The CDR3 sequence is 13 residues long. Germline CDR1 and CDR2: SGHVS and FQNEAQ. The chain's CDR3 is CASSSTSLCEQYF. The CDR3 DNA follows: TGTGCCAGCAGCTCTACCTCTCTGTGCGAGCAGTACTTC.

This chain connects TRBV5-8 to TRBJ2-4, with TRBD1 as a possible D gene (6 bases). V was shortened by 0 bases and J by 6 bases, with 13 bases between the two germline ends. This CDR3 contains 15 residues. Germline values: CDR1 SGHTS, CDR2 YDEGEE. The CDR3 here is CASSLGVGTSNIQYF. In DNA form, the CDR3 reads TGTGCCAGCAGCTTGGGGGTCGGGACATCAAACATTCAGTACTTC.

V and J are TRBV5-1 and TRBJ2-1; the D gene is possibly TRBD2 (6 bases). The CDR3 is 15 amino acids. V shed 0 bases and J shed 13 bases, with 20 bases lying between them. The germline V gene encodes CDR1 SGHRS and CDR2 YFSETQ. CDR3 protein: CASSLAAAGMETQFF. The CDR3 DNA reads TGCGCCAGCAGCTTGGCAGCTGCGGGGATGGAGACCCAGTTCTTC.

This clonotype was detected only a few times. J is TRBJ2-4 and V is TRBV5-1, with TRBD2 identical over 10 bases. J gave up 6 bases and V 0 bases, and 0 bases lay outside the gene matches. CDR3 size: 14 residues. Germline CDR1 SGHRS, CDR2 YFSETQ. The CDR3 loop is CASSLGTSGNIQYF. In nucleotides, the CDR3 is TGCGCCAGCAGCTTGGGGACTAGCGGAAACATTCAGTACTTC.